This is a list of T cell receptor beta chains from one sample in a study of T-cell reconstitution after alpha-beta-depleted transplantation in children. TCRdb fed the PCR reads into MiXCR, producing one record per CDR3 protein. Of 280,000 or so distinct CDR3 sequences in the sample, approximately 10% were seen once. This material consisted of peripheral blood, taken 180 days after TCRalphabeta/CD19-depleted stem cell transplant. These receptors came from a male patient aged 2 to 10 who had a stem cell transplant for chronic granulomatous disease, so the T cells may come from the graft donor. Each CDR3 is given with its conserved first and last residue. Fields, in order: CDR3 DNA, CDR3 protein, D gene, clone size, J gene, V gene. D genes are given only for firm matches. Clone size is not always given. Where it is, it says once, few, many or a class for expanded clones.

TGTGCCAGCTCACCACCGCTTAGGGCCTCGACAAGGGAGCAGTACTTC	CASSPPLRASTREQYF	.	many	TRBJ2-7	TRBV18
TGCAGTGCTAGAGAAGATCACATCTCCTACGAGCAGTACTTC	CSAREDHISYEQYF	.	many	TRBJ2-7	TRBV20-1
TGTGCCACCAGCAGAACCAGGAGTAAGGGCACAGATACGCAGTATTTT	CATSRTRSKGTDTQYF	.	many	TRBJ2-3	TRBV15
TGTGCCTCCGGGACGACGGGCGATACGCAGTATTTT	CASGTTGDTQYF	.	many	TRBJ2-3	TRBV7-3
TGTGCCAGCAGCCCAGTTTGGGAGCAGTTCTTC	CASSPVWEQFF	.	many	TRBJ2-1	TRBV6-1
TGCGCCAGCAGCTTGTGGGGTACTAGCTACTACAATGAGCAGTTCTTC	CASSLWGTSYYNEQFF	.	many	TRBJ2-1	TRBV5-1
TGTGCCAGCAGTTTATATAGGGGACTAGCGGGCGACTCCTACGAGCAGTACTTC	CASSLYRGLAGDSYEQYF	TRBD2	many	TRBJ2-7	TRBV28
TGCAGTGCCTACAACGGGACTAGCGGGAGAATCACAGATACGCAGTATTTT	CSAYNGTSGRITDTQYF	TRBD2	many	TRBJ2-3	TRBV20-1
TGCGCCAGCAGCTTTAATCATCGACTCCTCGCGCCAAATGAGCAGTTCTTC	CASSFNHRLLAPNEQFF	.	many	TRBJ2-1	TRBV5-1
TGTGCCAGCCGGGCAGACAGTCAAGTCTATGGCTACACCTTC	CASRADSQVYGYTF	.	.	TRBJ1-2	TRBV2